Listed here are 20 T cell receptor beta chains from one sample, sequenced in a study of blood T cells in healthy people across ages. Sample-barcoded 5' priming and a J-beta primer mix drove a second PCR of roughly 6 to 12 cycles. A single record per CDR3 protein comes from TCRdb applying MiXCR to the 5' RACE reads. The table lists over a million distinct CDR3 sequences, roughly 24% of them singletons. These data were also filed under a second study, of T cells of mothers and their children.

The sequenced sample consisted of blood. The receptors shown here come from a girl aged 2-15 years in good health.

The genes are TRBV6-1 and TRBJ2-3, with 14 bases fitting TRBD2. Germline V gene lookup returns CDR1 MNHNS and CDR2 SASEGT. There are 16 residues in the CDR3. The ends lost 7 bases at V and 3 bases at J; junction bases unmatched: 6. The CDR3 region has the DNA TGTGCCAGCATGACTAGCGGGGGGGTCTGGACAGATACGCAGTATTTT. Protein product: CASMTSGGVWTDTQYF.

This clonotype was observed a few times. This chain's CDR3 is CASSFPVGRTDTQYF. CDR3 sequence (DNA): TGTGCCAGCAGCTTCCCGGTGGGCAGGACGGATACGCAGTATTTT. This chain connects TRBV7-2 to TRBJ2-3; D is uncertain. The germline V and J ends were trimmed by 3 bases and 6 bases, with 16 bases remaining between them. Germline V gene data show CDR1 as SGHTA and CDR2 as FQGNSA. There are 15 residues in the CDR3.

V and J are TRBV29-1 and TRBJ1-1; weak D call: TRBD1 (5 bases). The V and J ends lost 7 bases and 2 bases respectively, with 17 bases between them. This CDR3 is 14 amino acids long. Per germline, CDR1 SQVTM and CDR2 ANQGSEA. The CDR3 region has the DNA TGCAGCGGGATCCTCCTTGGGGGAAACACTGAAGCTTTCTTT. Amino acids: CSGILLGGNTEAFF.

The V call is TRBV29-1, the J call TRBJ1-1; D gene unclear. V was clipped by 3 bases and J by 5 bases, with 7 bases between them. This CDR3 spans 11 amino acids. CDR1 and CDR2 from the germline V gene are SQVTM and ANQGSEA. The CDR3 reads CSVDSETEAFF. In DNA form, the CDR3 reads TGCAGCGTTGATTCGGAAACTGAAGCTTTCTTT.

The chain is built from TRBV18 and TRBJ2-7; tentatively, D is TRBD1 (5 bases). Trimming stripped 1 base from V and 5 bases from J, with 12 bases between. The CDR3 contains 14 residues. Per germline, CDR1 KGHSH and CDR2 LQKENI. CDR3 nucleotide sequence: TGTGCCAGCTCACCACGTGACAGTAGCCACGAGCAGTACTTC. Translated: CASSPRDSSHEQYF.

This clonotype was seen more than once but under ten times. The J gene is TRBJ1-1, the V gene TRBV27; D remains unclear. V was pared by 7 bases and J by 3 bases, with 18 bases between. The germline gives CDR1 MNHEY, CDR2 SMNVEV (reference sequence). The CDR3 contains 15 residues. The CDR3 sequence: CASKVSATGYTEAFF. The CDR3 bases are TGTGCCAGCAAAGTTTCAGCGACGGGTTACACTGAAGCTTTCTTT.

The chain carries TRBV20-1 and TRBJ2-1; TRBD2 agrees at 8 bases. The assigned J gene may be wrong: the sequence end matches TRBJ2-7 better. This CDR3 has 14 amino acids. CDR1 is DFQATT, CDR2 SNEGSKA, per germline (reference sequence). CDR3 DNA: TGCAGTGCTATCCGACTAGCGTACTCCTACGAGCAGTACTTC. Its protein product is CSAIRLAYSYEQYF.

This chain links TRBV29-1 with TRBJ2-7; D unclear. Trimming removed 6 bases from V and 1 base from J, with 16 bases in between. This CDR3 is 14 amino acids long. Germline assignment: CDR1 SQVTM and CDR2 ANQGSEA. This CDR3 reads CSVGQVTNSYEQYF. CDR3 DNA: TGCAGCGTGGGTCAGGTAACTAATTCCTACGAGCAGTACTTC.

This clonotype came up a few times. The J gene is TRBJ2-3, the V gene TRBV6-2 or TRBV6-3; possible D gene TRBD2, 6 bases. CDR3 length: 14 residues. Trimming took off 9 bases at V and 5 bases at J, with 18 bases between the two ends. Germline CDR1 reads MNHEY; CDR2 reads SVGEGT. The CDR3, as DNA: TGTGCCAGGGGGATGGAGGGCTTGGAAGATACGCAGTATTTT. Its translation is CARGMEGLEDTQYF.

In its sample, this clonotype was seen a few times. This chain joins TRBV27 and TRBJ1-3; 7 bases match TRBD1. J lost 1 base, V lost 3 bases, and 0 bases had no gene match. The CDR3 covers 14 residues. Germline-derived CDR1 and CDR2 are MNHEY and SMNVEV (reference sequence). CDR3 protein: CASSFRGSGNTIYF. The CDR3 nucleotides are TGTGCCAGCAGTTTCAGGGGGTCTGGAAACACCATATATTTT.

This clonotype turned up a few times. The chain employs TRBV28 and TRBJ2-1; D might be TRBD1 (6 bases). The V gene's germline CDR1 is MDHEN and CDR2 SYDVKM. V lost 6 bases, J lost 8 bases, and 20 bases lay in between. CDR3 length equals 15 residues. The CDR3 DNA sequence: TGTGCCAGCAGGCCTCAAGGTGACAGGCCGGATGAGCAGTTCTTC. It yields the protein CASRPQGDRPDEQFF.

The J gene is TRBJ2-5, the V gene TRBV20-1; TRBD1 might be the D (6 bases). Germline CDR1 and CDR2: DFQATT and SNEGSKA (reference sequence). The CDR3 has 13 residues. V shed 6 bases and J shed 0 bases, with 11 bases lying between them. The CDR3 here is CSALAGDQETQYF. CDR3 coding DNA: TGCAGTGCCCTAGCAGGGGACCAAGAGACCCAGTACTTC.

This clonotype was detected only a few times. The chain links TRBV4-1 to TRBJ2-5; TRBD1 agrees at 9 bases. V gave up 2 bases and J gave up 4 bases; unmatched junction bases: 14. The CDR3 is made up of 18 amino acids. Germline CDR1 MGHRA, CDR2 YSYEKL. The chain's CDR3 is CASSQRGTGRVGSETQYF. Written as DNA, the CDR3 is TGCGCCAGCAGCCAACGGGGGACAGGGCGAGTCGGTTCAGAGACCCAGTACTTC.

This clonotype has only a few counts. This chain joins TRBV5-1 and TRBJ2-5; D perhaps matches TRBD2 (6 bases). V lost 0 bases and J 4 bases, leaving 13 bases between the germline ends. CDR3 size: 15 residues. Germline CDR1 SGHRS, CDR2 YFSETQ. CDR3 amino acids: CASSLASSGGETQYF. The CDR3 DNA follows: TGCGCCAGCAGCTTGGCATCATCCGGGGGAGAGACCCAGTACTTC.

Concerning this clonotype: An end of the junction does not agree with germline; a read error may underlie this. The chain links TRBV7-6 to TRBJ2-7; D is perhaps TRBD2 (5 bases). Germline V gene data show CDR1 as SGHVS and CDR2 as FNYEAQ. The CDR3 sequence is 14 residues long. The CDR3 spells CASSLVISGSEQYF. The CDR3 DNA sequence: TGTGCCAGCAGTTTAGTTATTTCGGGGTCCGAGCAGTACTTC. The whole variable domain, filled in from reference TRBV7-6 and TRBJ2-7, reads GAGVSQSPRYKVTKRGQDVALRCDPISGHVSLYWYRQALGQGPEFLTYFNYEAQQDKSGLPNDRFSAERPEGSISTLTIQRTEQRDSAMYRCASSLVISGSEQYFGPGTRLTVT.

This clonotype was seen only a few times. Just one base apart from a much larger clone, this may be a read error. The chain joins TRBV5-5 to TRBJ1-5, with 7 bases that match TRBD1. Germline V lookup: CDR1 SGHKS, CDR2 YYEKEE (reference sequence). The CDR3 sequence is 16 residues long. CDR3 DNA sequence: TGTGCCAGCAGCCCGAGGCAGGGACAGAGCAGTCAGCCCCAGCATTTT. Its translation: CASSPRQGQSSQPQHF.

This clonotype appeared a few times. The chain employs TRBV14 and TRBJ1-4; D possibly corresponds to TRBD1 (5 bases). The ends were cut back, 1 base at V and 7 bases at J, with 16 bases in the middle. Germline CDR1 is SGHDN and CDR2 is FVKESK. The length of the CDR3 is 16 residues. DNA of the CDR3: TGTGCCAGCAGCCAAGCGGTGGGGCTAGGGGCTGAAAAACTGTTTTTT. Its translation is CASSQAVGLGAEKLFF.

This rearrangement joins TRBV6-6 to TRBJ2-3; TRBD1 or TRBD2 may be the D gene (5 bases each). The germline V gene encodes CDR1 MNHNY and CDR2 SVGAGI (reference sequence). V shed 2 bases and J shed 1 base, with 7 bases lying between them. The CDR3 runs 14 residues. The CDR3 DNA reads TGTGCCAGCAGTTACGTGGGGGGCACAGATACGCAGTATTTT. It encodes CASSYVGGTDTQYF.

J is TRBJ1-1 and V is TRBV12-3 or TRBV12-4, with D possibly matching TRBD1 (5 bases). The CDR3 sequence is 15 residues long. Trimming shortened V by 11 bases and J by 1 base, and 20 bases separated the two germline ends. The CDR3 sequence: CACLIRRGGNTEAFF. In DNA, the CDR3 is TGTGCCTGCTTAATTCGGAGGGGCGGGAACACTGAAGCTTTCTTT.

This clonotype was seen a few times. The chain recombines TRBV28 with TRBJ2-1; 15 bases map to TRBD2. The germline CDR1 and CDR2 sequences are MDHEN and SYDVKM. With 3 bases clipped from V and 6 bases from J, the junction kept 12 bases outside the gene matches. The CDR3 has 19 amino acids. In DNA form, the CDR3 reads TGTGCCAGCAGTTTGGGACTAGCGGGAGGCGCTTTGTTCGGCAATGAGCAGTTCTTC. Its protein product is CASSLGLAGGALFGNEQFF.